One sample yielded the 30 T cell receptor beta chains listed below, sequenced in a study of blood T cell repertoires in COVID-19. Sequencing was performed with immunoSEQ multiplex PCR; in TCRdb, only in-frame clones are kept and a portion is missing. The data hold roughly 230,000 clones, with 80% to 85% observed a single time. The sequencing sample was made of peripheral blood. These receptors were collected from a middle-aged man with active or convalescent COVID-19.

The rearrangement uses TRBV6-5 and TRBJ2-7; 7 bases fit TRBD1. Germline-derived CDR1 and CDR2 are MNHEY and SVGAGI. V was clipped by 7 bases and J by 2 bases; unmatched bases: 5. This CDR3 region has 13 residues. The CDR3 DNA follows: TGTGCCAGCAAGTCCGGGACAGCCTACGAGCAGTACTTC. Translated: CASKSGTAYEQYF.

The CDR3 region has the DNA TGTGCCAGCAGCGTCACCGGGACAGGGACAGAGACCCAGTACTTC. It specifies CASSVTGTGTETQYF. V gene TRBV11-2 combines with J gene TRBJ2-5; the match to TRBD1 covers 9 bases. This CDR3 has 15 residues. V trimming: 5 bases; J trimming: 4 bases; junction bases outside the gene matches: 8. Germline CDR1 and CDR2: SGHAT and FQNNGV.

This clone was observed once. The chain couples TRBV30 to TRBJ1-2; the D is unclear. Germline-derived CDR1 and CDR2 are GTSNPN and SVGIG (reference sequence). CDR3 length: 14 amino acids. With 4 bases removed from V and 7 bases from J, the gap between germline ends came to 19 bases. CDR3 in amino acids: CAWTFRGISSGYTF. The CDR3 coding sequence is TGTGCCTGGACCTTCCGGGGTATATCGAGTGGCTACACCTTC.

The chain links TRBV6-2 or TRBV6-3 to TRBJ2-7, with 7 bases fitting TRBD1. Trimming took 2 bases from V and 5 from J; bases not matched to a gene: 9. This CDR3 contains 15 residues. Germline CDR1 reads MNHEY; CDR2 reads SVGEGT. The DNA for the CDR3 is TGTGCCAGCAGTTACCCGAGGCAGGGGGAACACGAGCAGTACTTC. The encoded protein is CASSYPRQGEHEQYF.

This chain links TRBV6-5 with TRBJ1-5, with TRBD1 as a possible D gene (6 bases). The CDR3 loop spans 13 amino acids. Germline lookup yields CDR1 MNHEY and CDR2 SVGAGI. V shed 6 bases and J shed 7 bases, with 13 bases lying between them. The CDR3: CASSPDRNQPQHF. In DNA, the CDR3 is TGTGCCAGCAGCCCAGACAGGAACCAGCCCCAGCATTTT.

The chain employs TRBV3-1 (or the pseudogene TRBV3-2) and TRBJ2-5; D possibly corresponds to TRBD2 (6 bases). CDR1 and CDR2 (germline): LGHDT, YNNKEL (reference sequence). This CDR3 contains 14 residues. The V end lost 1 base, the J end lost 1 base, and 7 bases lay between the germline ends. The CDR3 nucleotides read TGTGCCAGCAGCCAAGTGGGGGGCCAAGAGACCCAGTACTTC. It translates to CASSQVGGQETQYF.

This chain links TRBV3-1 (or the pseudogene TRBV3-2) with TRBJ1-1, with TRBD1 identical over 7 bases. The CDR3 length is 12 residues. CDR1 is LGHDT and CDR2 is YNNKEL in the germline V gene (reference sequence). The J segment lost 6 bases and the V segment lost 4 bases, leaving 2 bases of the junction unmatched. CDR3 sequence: CASSRQGAEAFF. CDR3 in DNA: TGTGCCAGCAGCCGACAGGGTGCTGAAGCTTTCTTT.

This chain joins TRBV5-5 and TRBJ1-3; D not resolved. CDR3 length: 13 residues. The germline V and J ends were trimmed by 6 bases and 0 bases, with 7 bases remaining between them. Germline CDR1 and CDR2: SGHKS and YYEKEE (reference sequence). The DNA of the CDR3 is TGTGCCAGCACCCACAGCTCTGGAAACACCATATATTTT. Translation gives CASTHSSGNTIYF.

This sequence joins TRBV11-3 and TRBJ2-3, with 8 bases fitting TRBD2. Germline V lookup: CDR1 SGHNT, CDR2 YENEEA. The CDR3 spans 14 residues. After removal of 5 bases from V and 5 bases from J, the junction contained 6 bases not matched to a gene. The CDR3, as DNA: TGTGCCAGCAGCGCCGGGGGGGCGAGAGATACGCAGTATTTT. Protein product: CASSAGGARDTQYF.

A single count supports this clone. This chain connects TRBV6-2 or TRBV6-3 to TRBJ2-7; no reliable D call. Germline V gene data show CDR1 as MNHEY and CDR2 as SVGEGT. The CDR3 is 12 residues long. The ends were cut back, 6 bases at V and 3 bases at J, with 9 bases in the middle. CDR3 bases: TGTGCCAGCAGCCCCCCCAGCTACGAGCAGTACTTC. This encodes CASSPPSYEQYF.

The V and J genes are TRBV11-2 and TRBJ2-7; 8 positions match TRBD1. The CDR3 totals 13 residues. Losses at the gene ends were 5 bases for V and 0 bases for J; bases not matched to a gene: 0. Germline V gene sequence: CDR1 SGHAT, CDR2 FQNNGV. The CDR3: CASSQGASYEQYF. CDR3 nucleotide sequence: TGTGCCAGCAGCCAGGGGGCCTCCTACGAGCAGTACTTC.

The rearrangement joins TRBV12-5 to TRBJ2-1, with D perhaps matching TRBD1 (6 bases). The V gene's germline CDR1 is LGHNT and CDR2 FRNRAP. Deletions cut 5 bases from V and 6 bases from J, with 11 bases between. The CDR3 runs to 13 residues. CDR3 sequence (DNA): TGTGCTAGTGGTCCCTGGACAGTCAATGAGCAGTTCTTC. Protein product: CASGPWTVNEQFF.

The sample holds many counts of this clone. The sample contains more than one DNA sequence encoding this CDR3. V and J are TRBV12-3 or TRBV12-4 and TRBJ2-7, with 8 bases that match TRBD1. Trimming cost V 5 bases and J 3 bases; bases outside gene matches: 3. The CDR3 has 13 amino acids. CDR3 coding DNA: TGTGCCAGCAGTCCCGGACAGGGCTACGAGCAGTACTTC. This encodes CASSPGQGYEQYF.

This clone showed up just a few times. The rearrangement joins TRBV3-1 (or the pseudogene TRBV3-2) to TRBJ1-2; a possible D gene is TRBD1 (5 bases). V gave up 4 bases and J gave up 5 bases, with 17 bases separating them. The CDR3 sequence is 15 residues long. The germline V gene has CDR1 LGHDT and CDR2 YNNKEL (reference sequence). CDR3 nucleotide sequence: TGTGCCAGCAGCCGCCTCCGGGACTTCGGGTATGGCTACACCTTC. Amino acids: CASSRLRDFGYGYTF.

The CDR3 region is CASSLGESYGYTF. The CDR3 DNA reads TGTGCCAGCAGCTTGGGGGAGTCCTATGGCTACACCTTC. The chain joins TRBV5-6 to TRBJ1-2; D not certain. The CDR3 extends over 13 amino acids. Germline lookup yields CDR1 SGHDT and CDR2 YYEEEE. V was shortened by 0 bases and J by 4 bases, with 7 bases between the two germline ends. Complete variable domain (other parts from reference TRBV5-6 and TRBJ1-2): DAGVTQSPTHLIKTRGQQVTLRCSPKSGHDTVSWYQQALGQGPQFIFQYYEEEERQRGNFPDRFSGHQFPNYSSELNVNALLLGDSALYLCASSLGESYGYTFGSGTRLTVV.

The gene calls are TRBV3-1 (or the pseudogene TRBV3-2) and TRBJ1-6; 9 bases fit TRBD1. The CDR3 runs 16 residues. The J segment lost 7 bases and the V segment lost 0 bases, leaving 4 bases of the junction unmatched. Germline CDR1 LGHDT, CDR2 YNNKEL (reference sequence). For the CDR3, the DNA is TGTGCCAGCAGCCAAGATTTAGGGACAGGGAATTCACCCCTCCACTTT. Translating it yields CASSQDLGTGNSPLHF.

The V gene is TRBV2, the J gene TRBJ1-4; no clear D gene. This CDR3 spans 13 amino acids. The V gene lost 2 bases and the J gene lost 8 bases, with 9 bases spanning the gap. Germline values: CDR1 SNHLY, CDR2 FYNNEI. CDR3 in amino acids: CASSETGKEKLFF. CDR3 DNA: TGTGCCAGCAGTGAAACGGGGAAGGAAAAACTGTTTTTT.

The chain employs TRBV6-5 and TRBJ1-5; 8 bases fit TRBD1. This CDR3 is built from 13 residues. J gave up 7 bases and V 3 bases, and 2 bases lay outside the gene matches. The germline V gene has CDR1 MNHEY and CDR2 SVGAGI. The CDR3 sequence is CASSYGTGQPQHF. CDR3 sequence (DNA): TGTGCCAGCAGTTATGGGACAGGCCAGCCCCAGCATTTT.

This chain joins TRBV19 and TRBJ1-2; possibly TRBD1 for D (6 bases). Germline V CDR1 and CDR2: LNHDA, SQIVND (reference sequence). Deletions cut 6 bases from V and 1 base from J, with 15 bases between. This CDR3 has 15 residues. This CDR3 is CASRGAKPHNYGYTF. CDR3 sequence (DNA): TGTGCCAGTAGGGGGGCTAAACCCCATAACTATGGCTACACCTTC.

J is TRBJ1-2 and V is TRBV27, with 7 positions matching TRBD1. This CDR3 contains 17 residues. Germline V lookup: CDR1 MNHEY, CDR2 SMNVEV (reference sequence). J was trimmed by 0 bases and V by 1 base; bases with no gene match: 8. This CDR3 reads CASSLFGTAAANYGYTF. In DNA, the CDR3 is TGTGCCAGCAGTTTATTCGGGACAGCCGCTGCTAACTATGGCTACACCTTC.

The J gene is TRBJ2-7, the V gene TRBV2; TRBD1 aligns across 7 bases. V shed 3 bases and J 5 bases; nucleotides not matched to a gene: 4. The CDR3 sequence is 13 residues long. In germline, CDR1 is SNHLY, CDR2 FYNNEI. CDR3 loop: CASSDYQGDEQYF. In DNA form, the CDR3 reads TGTGCCAGCAGTGATTATCAGGGGGACGAGCAGTACTTC.

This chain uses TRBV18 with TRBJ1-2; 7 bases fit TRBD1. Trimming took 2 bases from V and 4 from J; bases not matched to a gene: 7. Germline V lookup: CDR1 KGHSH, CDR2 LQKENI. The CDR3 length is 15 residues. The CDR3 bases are TGTGCCAGCTCACCAGCAGGGGGTGACAGCTATGGCTACACCTTC. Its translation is CASSPAGGDSYGYTF.

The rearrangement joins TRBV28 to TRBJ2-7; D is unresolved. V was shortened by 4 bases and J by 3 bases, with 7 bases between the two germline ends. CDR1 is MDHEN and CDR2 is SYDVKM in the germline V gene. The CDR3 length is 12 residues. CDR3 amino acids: CASSWAVYEQYF. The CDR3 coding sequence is TGTGCCAGCAGTTGGGCTGTCTACGAGCAGTACTTC.

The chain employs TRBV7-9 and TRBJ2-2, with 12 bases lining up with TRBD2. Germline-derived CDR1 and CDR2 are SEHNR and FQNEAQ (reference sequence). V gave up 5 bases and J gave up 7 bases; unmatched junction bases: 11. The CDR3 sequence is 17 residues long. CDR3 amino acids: CASSPSPSGGADGELFF. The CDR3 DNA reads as TGTGCCAGCAGCCCATCCCCTAGCGGGGGGGCCGACGGGGAGCTGTTTTTT. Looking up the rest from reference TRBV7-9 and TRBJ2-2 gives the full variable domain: DTGVSQNPRHKITKRGQNVTFRCDPISEHNRLYWYRQTLGQGPEFLTYFQNEAQLEKSRLLSDRFSAERPKGSFSTLEIQRTEQGDSAMYLCASSPSPSGGADGELFFGEGSRLTVL.

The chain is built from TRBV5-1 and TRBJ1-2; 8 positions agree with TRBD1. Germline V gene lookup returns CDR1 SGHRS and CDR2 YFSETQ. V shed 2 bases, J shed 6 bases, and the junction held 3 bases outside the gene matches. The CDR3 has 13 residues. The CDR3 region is CASSFQGADGYTF. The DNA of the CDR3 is TGCGCCAGCAGCTTCCAGGGGGCAGATGGCTACACCTTC.

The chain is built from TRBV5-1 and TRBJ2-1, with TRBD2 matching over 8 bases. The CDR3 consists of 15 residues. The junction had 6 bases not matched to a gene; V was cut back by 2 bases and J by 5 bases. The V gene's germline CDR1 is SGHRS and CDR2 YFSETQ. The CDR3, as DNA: TGCGCCAGCAGCTTAGGACTAGCTCGTCACAATGAGCAGTTCTTC. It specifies CASSLGLARHNEQFF.

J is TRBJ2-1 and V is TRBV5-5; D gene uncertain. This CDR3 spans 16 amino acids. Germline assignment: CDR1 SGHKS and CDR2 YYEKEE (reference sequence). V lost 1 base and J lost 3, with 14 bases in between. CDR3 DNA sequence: TGTGCCAGCAGCTTGAGAGGCCCGGCGGACTACAATGAGCAGTTCTTC. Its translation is CASSLRGPADYNEQFF. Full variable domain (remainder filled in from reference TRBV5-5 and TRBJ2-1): DAGVTQSPTHLIKTRGQQVTLRCSPISGHKSVSWYQQVLGQGPQFIFQYYEKEERGRGNFPDRFSARQFPNYSSELNVNALLLGDSALYLCASSLRGPADYNEQFFGPGTRLTVL.

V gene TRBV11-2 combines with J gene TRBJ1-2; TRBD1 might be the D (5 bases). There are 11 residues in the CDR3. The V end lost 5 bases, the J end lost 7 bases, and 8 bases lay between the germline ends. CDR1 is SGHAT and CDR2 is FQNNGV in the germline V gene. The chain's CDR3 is CASSPGGGYTF. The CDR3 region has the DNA TGTGCCAGCAGCCCGGGGGGTGGCTACACCTTC. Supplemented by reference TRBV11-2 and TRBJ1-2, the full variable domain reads EAGVAQSPRYKIIEKRQSVAFWCNPISGHATLYWYQQILGQGPKLLIQFQNNGVVDDSQLPKDRFSAERLKGVDSTLKIQPAKLEDSAVYLCASSPGGGYTFGSGTRLTVV.

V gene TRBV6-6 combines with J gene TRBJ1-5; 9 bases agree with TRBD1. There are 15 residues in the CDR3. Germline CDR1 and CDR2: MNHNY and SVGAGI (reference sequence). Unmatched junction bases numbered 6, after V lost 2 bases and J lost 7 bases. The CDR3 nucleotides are TGTGCCAGCAGTTACCTCACAGGGGGCTGGCAGCCCCAGCATTTT. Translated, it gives CASSYLTGGWQPQHF.

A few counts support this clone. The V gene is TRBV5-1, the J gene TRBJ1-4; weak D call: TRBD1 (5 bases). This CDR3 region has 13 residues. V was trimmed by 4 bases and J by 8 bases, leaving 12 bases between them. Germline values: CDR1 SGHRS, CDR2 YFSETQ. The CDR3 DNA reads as TGCGCCAGCAGCCAGCAGGGAAACGAAAAACTGTTTTTT. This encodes CASSQQGNEKLFF. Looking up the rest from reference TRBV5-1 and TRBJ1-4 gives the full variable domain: KAGVTQTPRYLIKTRGQQVTLSCSPISGHRSVSWYQQTPGQGLQFLFEYFSETQRNKGNFPGRFSGRQFSNSRSEMNVSTLELGDSALYLCASSQQGNEKLFFGSGTQLSVL.